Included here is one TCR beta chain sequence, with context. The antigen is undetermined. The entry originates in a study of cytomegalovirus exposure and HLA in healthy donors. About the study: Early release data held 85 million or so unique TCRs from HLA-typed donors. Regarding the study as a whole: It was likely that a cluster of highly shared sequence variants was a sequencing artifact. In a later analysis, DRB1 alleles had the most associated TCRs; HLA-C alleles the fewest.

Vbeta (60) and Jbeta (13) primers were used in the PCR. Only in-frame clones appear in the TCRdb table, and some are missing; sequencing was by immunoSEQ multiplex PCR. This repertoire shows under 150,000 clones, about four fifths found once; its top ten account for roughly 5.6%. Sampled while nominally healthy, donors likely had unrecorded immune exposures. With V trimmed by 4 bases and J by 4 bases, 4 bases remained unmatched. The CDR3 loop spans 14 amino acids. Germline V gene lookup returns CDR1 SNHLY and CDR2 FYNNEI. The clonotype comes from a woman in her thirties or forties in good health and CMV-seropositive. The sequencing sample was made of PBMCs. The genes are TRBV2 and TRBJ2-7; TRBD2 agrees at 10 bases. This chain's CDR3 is CASSGLAGGYEQYF. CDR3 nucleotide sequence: TGTGCCAGCAGTGGATTAGCGGGAGGATACGAGCAGTACTTC.